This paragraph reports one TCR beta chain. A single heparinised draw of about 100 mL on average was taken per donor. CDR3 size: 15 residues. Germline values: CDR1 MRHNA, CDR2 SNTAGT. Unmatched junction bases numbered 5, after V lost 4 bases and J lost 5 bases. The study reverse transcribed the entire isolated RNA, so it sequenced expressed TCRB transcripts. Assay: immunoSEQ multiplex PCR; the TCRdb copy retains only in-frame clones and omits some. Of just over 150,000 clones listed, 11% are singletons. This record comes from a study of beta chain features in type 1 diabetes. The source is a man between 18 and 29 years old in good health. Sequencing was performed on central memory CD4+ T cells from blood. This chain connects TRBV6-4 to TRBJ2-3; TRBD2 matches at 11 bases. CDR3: CASSALAGGIDTQYF. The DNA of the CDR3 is TGTGCCAGCAGTGCGCTAGCGGGAGGTATAGATACGCAGTATTTT.